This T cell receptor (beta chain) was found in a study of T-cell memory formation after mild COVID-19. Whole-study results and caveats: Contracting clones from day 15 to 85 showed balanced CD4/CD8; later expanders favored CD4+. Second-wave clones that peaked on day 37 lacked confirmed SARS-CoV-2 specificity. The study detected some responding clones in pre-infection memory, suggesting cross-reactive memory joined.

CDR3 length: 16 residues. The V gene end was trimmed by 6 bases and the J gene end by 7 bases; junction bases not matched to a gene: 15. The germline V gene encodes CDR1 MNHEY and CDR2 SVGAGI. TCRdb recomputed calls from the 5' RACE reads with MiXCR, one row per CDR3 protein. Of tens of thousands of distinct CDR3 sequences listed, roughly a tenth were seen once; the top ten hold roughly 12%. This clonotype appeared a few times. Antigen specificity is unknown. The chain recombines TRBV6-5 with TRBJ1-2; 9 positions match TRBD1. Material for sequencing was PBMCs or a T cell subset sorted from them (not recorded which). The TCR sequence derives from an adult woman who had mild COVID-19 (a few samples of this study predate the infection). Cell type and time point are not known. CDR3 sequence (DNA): TGTGCCAGCAGACTATTTCCGGGACAGGGAGCAAGTGGCTACACCTTC. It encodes CASRLFPGQGASGYTF.